The TCR beta chain under discussion was sequenced for a study of T cell repertoires in cytomegalovirus infection. Germline CDR1 and CDR2: SGHTA and FQGTGA. This CDR3 has 15 residues. Deletions cut 1 base from V and 7 bases from J, with 11 bases between. One entry per CDR3 protein results from TCRdb running MiXCR on the reads. Of some 350,000 distinct CDR3 sequences listed, nearly 35% are singletons. This clonotype was counted a few times. What it binds is not known. The sequencing here drew on cultured PBMCs, taken from culture after CMV antigen stimulation. V is TRBV7-3 and J is TRBJ1-6, with D tentatively TRBD1 (6 bases). This clonotype originated in a human donor in good health (CMV status not recorded). Some clones in this sample may be carry-over from other donors' samples. The CDR3 DNA reads TGTGCCAGCAGCTTAAGGGCAGGGGACAATTCACCCCTCCACTTT. It is translated as CASSLRAGDNSPLHF.